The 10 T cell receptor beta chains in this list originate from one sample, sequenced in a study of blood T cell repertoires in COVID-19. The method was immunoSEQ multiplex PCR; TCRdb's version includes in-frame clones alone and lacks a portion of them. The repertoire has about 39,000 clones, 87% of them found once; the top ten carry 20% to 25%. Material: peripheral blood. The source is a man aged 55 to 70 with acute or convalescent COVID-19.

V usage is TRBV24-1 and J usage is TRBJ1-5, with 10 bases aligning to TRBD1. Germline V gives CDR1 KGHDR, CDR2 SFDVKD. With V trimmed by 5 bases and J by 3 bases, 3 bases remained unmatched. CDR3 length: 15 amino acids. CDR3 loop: CATSGTGGNNQPQHF. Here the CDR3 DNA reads TGTGCCACCAGTGGGACAGGGGGAAACAATCAGCCCCAGCATTTT.

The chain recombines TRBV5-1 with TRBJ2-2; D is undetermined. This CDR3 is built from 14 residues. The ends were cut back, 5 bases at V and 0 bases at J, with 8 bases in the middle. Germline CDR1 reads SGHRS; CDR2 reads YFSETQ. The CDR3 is CASRAATNTGELFF. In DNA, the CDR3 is TGCGCCAGCAGGGCGGCCACGAACACCGGGGAGCTGTTTTTT. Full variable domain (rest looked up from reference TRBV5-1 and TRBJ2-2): KAGVTQTPRYLIKTRGQQVTLSCSPISGHRSVSWYQQTPGQGLQFLFEYFSETQRNKGNFPGRFSGRQFSNSRSEMNVSTLELGDSALYLCASRAATNTGELFFGEGSRLTVL.

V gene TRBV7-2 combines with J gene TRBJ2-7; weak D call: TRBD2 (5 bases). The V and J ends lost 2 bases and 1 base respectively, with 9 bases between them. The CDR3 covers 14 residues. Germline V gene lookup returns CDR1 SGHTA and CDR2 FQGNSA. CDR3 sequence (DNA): TGTGCCAGCAGCTTAAGCCTAGCTTCCTACGAGCAGTACGTC. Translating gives CASSLSLASYEQYV.

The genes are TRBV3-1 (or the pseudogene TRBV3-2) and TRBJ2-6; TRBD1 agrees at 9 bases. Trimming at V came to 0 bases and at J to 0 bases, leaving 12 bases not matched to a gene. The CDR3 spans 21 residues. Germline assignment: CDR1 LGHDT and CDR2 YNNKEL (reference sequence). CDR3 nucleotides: TGTGCCAGCAGCCAAGAAGGAGGGACAGGGCCTCTCGGCTCTGGGGCCAACGTCCTGACTTTC. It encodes CASSQEGGTGPLGSGANVLTF.

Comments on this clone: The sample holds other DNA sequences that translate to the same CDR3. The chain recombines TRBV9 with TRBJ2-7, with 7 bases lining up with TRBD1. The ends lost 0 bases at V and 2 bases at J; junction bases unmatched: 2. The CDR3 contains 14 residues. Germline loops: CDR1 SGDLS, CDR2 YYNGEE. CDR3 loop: CASSVGQGAYEQYF. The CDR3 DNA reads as TGTGCCAGCAGCGTAGGACAGGGAGCCTACGAGCAGTACTTC.

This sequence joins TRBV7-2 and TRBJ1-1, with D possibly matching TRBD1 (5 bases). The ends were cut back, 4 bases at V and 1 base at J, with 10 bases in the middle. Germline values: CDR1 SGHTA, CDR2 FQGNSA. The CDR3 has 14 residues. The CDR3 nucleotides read TGTGCCAGCAGCTCGGACATATGGAACACTGAAGCTTTCTTT. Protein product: CASSSDIWNTEAFF.

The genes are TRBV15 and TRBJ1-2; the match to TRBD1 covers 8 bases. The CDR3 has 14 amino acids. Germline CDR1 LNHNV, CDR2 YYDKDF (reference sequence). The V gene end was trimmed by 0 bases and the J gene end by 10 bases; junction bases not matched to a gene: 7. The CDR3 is CATSRDPQGAIYTF. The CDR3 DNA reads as TGTGCCACCAGCAGAGATCCGCAGGGGGCCATCTACACCTTC.

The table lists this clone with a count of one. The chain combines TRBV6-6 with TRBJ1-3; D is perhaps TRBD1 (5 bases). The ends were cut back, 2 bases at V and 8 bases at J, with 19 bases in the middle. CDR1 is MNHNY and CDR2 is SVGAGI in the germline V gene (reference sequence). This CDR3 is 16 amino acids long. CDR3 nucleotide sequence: TGTGCCAGCAGTTACGCTTCAGGCAAACAAGGGGACACCATATATTTT. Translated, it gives CASSYASGKQGDTIYF.

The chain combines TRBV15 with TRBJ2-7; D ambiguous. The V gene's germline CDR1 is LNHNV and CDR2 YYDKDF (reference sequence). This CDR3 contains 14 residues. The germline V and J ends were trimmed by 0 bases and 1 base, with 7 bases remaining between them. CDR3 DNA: TGTGCCACCAGCAGAGACAGGAATTCCTACGAGCAGTACTTC. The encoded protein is CATSRDRNSYEQYF.

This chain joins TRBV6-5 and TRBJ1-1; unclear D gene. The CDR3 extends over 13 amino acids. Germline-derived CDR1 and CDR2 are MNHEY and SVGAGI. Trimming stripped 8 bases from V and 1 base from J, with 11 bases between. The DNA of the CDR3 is TGTGCCAGCGTGGCGGTGAGGAACACTGAAGCTTTCTTT. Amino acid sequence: CASVAVRNTEAFF.